The 14 T cell receptor beta chains reported below all come from one sample, sequenced in a study of radiotherapy plus CTLA-4 blockade in lung cancer. The table came from immunoSEQ multiplex PCR; TCRdb's copy has only in-frame clones and leaves some out. The data show roughly 66,000 clones, around 86% seen once. The starting material was peripheral blood, obtained from a patient treated with radiotherapy plus ipilimumab. The receptors come from a human donor with non-small cell lung cancer who had a partial response to radiotherapy plus ipilimumab.

The CDR3 bases are TGTGCCAGCCGCCCCCTCACAGGGAAACGGTCGGATGGCTACACCTTC. Translating gives CASRPLTGKRSDGYTF. V and J are TRBV28 and TRBJ1-2, with D perhaps matching TRBD1 (6 bases). The CDR3 spans 16 residues. The V gene's germline CDR1 is MDHEN and CDR2 SYDVKM. Trimming took off 8 bases at V and 6 bases at J, with 25 bases between the two ends.

The rearrangement uses TRBV5-1 and TRBJ2-1, with 10 bases matching TRBD2. Looked up from germline, CDR1 is SGHRS and CDR2 is YFSETQ. V lost 4 bases, J lost 9 bases, and 13 bases stayed unmatched. The CDR3 extends over 16 amino acids. DNA for the CDR3: TGCGCCAGCAGCACCGAAGGTCTAGCGGGAGATGGTGAGCAGTTCTTC. It specifies CASSTEGLAGDGEQFF.

The chain couples TRBV5-1 to TRBJ2-7, with a possible D match to TRBD1 (5 bases). CDR1 is SGHRS and CDR2 is YFSETQ in the germline V gene. CDR3 length: 16 amino acids. The ends were cut back, 4 bases at V and 0 bases at J, with 17 bases in the middle. The CDR3 DNA reads as TGCGCCAGCAGCGAAGGACACATGATTAACTCCTACGAGCAGTACTTC. This encodes CASSEGHMINSYEQYF.

CDR3 bases: TGCGCCAGCAGCTTCACTAGCGGGAGGGCCGGGAATGAGCAGTTCTTC. It specifies CASSFTSGRAGNEQFF. The V gene is TRBV5-1, the J gene TRBJ2-1; 13 bases fit TRBD2. The length of the CDR3 is 16 residues. The trim removed 2 bases at V and 7 bases at J, leaving 6 bases unmatched. Germline lookup yields CDR1 SGHRS and CDR2 YFSETQ.

This chain uses TRBV28 with TRBJ1-2; 12 bases are a match to TRBD1. There are 17 residues in the CDR3. With V trimmed by 5 bases and J by 4 bases, 11 bases remained unmatched. CDR1 MDHEN and CDR2 SYDVKM come from the germline V gene. The CDR3 bases are TGTGCCAGCAGTCTCGGGACAGGGGGCGCGGGGGGCTATGGCTACACCTTC. It encodes CASSLGTGGAGGYGYTF.

This chain joins TRBV28 and TRBJ1-4; D possibly corresponds to TRBD1 (5 bases). Germline CDR1 MDHEN, CDR2 SYDVKM. The ends were cut back, 7 bases at V and 8 bases at J, with 17 bases in the middle. CDR3 length: 14 residues. The CDR3 coding sequence is TGTGCCAGCAACTCACAGGTGGGGGGGGAAAAACTGTTTTTT. This encodes CASNSQVGGEKLFF.

This chain connects TRBV5-1 to TRBJ2-1; 8 bases are a match to TRBD1. The CDR3 totals 12 residues. Per germline, CDR1 SGHRS and CDR2 YFSETQ. V dropped 4 bases and J dropped 9; count of bases not matched to a gene: 3. The chain's CDR3 is CASSTTGGEQFF. The CDR3 DNA sequence: TGCGCCAGCAGCACCACAGGGGGTGAGCAGTTCTTC.

V usage is TRBV10-2 and J usage is TRBJ2-1, with a weak D call TRBD2 (6 bases). The CDR3 is 13 residues long. CDR1 and CDR2 (germline): WSHSY, SAAADI. Trimming removed 11 bases from V and 2 bases from J, with 13 bases in between. CDR3 nucleotides: TGCGCCGCGGGGCGTTTACCCTACAATGAGCAGTTCTTC. Its translation: CAAGRLPYNEQFF.

CDR3: CASSLADSQQFF. DNA for the CDR3: TGTGCCAGCAGCTTGGCCGACAGCCAGCAGTTCTTC. This chain connects TRBV5-4 to TRBJ2-1, with D perhaps matching TRBD1 (5 bases). Per germline, CDR1 SGHNT and CDR2 YYREEE (reference sequence). The CDR3 runs 12 residues. V shed 0 bases and J shed 11 bases, with 9 bases lying between them.

This sequence joins TRBV19 and TRBJ2-2; 9 nucleotides line up with TRBD2. There are 18 residues in the CDR3. V was clipped by 0 bases and J by 3 bases; unmatched bases: 8. Germline V CDR1 and CDR2: LNHDA, SQIVND (reference sequence). The CDR3 sequence: CASSIDRELAGYTGELFF. CDR3 DNA: TGTGCCAGTAGTATAGATCGAGAACTAGCGGGTTACACCGGGGAGCTGTTTTTT.

This sequence joins TRBV19 and TRBJ2-1; perhaps TRBD2 as D (5 bases). Germline CDR1 LNHDA, CDR2 SQIVND (reference sequence). The V and J ends lost 8 bases and 6 bases respectively, with 17 bases between them. This CDR3 comprises 14 residues. For the CDR3, the DNA is TGTGCCAGTTGTAGGGAGAATCTTGTCAATGAGCAGTTCTTC. Its protein product is CASCRENLVNEQFF.

The chain recombines TRBV5-1 with TRBJ2-1; D is possibly TRBD1 (5 bases). The CDR3 length is 13 residues. Germline V CDR1 and CDR2: SGHRS, YFSETQ. Trimming took 0 bases from V and 5 from J, leaving 6 bases between them. The chain's CDR3 is CASSLDRNNEQFF. As DNA, the CDR3 is TGCGCCAGCAGCTTGGACAGGAACAATGAGCAGTTCTTC.

This chain joins TRBV27 and TRBJ2-2, with TRBD1 as a possible D gene (6 bases). The CDR3 sequence is 17 residues long. Germline CDR1 MNHEY, CDR2 SMNVEV (reference sequence). V was pared by 5 bases and J by 1 base, with 17 bases between. Here the CDR3 DNA reads TGTGCCAGCAGTCACCTTCGAGGACAGAAGAACACCGGGGAGCTGTTTTTT. Amino acids: CASSHLRGQKNTGELFF.

V and J are TRBV6-4 and TRBJ1-5; 8 bases are a match to TRBD1. Unmatched junction bases numbered 5, after V lost 3 bases and J lost 1 base. The CDR3 is made up of 16 amino acids. Germline V gene sequence: CDR1 MRHNA, CDR2 SNTAGT. This CDR3 is CASSEDRVWSNQPQHF. CDR3 DNA: TGTGCCAGCAGTGAGGACAGGGTTTGGAGCAATCAGCCCCAGCATTTT.